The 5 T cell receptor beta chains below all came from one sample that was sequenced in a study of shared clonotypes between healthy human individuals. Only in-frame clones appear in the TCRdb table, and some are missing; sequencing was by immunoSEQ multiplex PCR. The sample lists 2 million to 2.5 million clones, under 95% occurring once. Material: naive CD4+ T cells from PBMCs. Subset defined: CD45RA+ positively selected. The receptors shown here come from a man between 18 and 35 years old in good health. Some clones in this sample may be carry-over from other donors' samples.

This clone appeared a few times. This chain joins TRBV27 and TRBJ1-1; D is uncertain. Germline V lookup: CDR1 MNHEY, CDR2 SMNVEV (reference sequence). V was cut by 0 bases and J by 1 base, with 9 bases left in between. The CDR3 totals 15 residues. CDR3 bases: TGTGCCAGCAGTTTATCGGAGGGCGGGAACACTGAAGCTTTCTTT. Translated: CASSLSEGGNTEAFF.

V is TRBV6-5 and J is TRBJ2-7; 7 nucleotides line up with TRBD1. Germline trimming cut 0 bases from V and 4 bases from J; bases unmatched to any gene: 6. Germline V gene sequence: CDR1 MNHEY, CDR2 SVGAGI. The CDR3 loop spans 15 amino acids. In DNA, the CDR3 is TGTGCCAGCAGTTACTCCCCGGGACAGCCTTACGAGCAGTACTTC. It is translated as CASSYSPGQPYEQYF.

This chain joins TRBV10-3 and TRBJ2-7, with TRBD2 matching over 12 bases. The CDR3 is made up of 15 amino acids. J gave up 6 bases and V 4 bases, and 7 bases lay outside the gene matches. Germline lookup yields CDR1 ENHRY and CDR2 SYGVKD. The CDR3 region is CAISGASGRAAEQYF. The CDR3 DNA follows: TGTGCCATCAGTGGGGCTAGCGGGAGGGCCGCCGAGCAGTACTTC.

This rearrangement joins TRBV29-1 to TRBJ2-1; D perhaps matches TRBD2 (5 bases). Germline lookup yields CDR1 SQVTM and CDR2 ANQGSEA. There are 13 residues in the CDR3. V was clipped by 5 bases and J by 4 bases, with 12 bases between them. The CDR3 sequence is CSVFGGLYNEQFF. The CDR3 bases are TGCAGCGTTTTTGGCGGGCTGTACAATGAGCAGTTCTTC.

CDR3 sequence: CASSLSLAADEQFF. The CDR3, as DNA: TGTGCCAGCAGCTTAAGTCTAGCGGCCGATGAGCAGTTCTTC. The V and J genes are TRBV7-7 and TRBJ2-1; 7 bases agree with TRBD2. The CDR3 length is 14 residues. Germline V gene data show CDR1 as SSHAT and CDR2 as FNYEAQ (reference sequence). J lost 8 bases, V lost 2 bases, and 6 bases had no gene match.